The 27 T cell receptor beta chains reported below all come from one sample, sequenced in a study of cytomegalovirus exposure and HLA in healthy donors. The PCR used 60 Vbeta and 13 Jbeta primers. Measured with immunoSEQ multiplex PCR; TCRdb has only the in-frame clones, and not every one. Here the sample spans some 200,000 clones, roughly 84% being singletons. Material for sequencing was PBMCs. All receptors derive from a man in his fifties or sixties in good health and CMV-seronegative.

V and J are TRBV6-5 and TRBJ1-1; D is uncertain. The CDR3 covers 13 residues. V lost 4 bases and J 1 base, leaving 7 bases between the germline ends. Germline assignment: CDR1 MNHEY and CDR2 SVGAGI. CDR3 protein: CASSFLANTEAFF. CDR3 coding DNA: TGTGCCAGCAGTTTTCTAGCGAACACTGAAGCTTTCTTT.

This clone was seen only a few times. The chain recombines TRBV6-5 with TRBJ2-2, with 7 bases aligning to TRBD2. Looked up from germline, CDR1 is MNHEY and CDR2 is SVGAGI. The CDR3 is 15 residues long. The junction had 6 bases not matched to a gene; V was cut back by 6 bases and J by 2 bases. CDR3 protein: CASSAGLPNTGELFF. CDR3 bases: TGTGCCAGCAGCGCGGGACTACCCAACACCGGGGAGCTGTTTTTT.

The genes are TRBV30 and TRBJ1-2, with 9 bases aligning to TRBD1. Germline trimming cut 0 bases from V and 1 base from J; bases unmatched to any gene: 6. This CDR3 is 16 amino acids long. Germline CDR1 reads GTSNPN; CDR2 reads SVGIG (reference sequence). The CDR3 DNA reads TGTGCCTGGAGTGTGACGGGGACAGGGTTTAACTATGGCTACACCTTC. Translation gives CAWSVTGTGFNYGYTF.

The genes are TRBV5-1 and TRBJ2-1; D is ambiguous. There are 12 residues in the CDR3. CDR1 and CDR2 from the germline V gene are SGHRS and YFSETQ. With 0 bases removed from V and 10 bases from J, the gap between germline ends came to 8 bases. The CDR3 loop reads CASSLDRGEQFF. CDR3 DNA: TGCGCCAGCAGCTTGGATCGAGGAGAGCAGTTCTTC.

To note about this clone: The sample contains more than one DNA sequence encoding this CDR3. The rearrangement joins TRBV18 to TRBJ1-5; 7 bases line up with TRBD1. The CDR3 has 13 residues. V lost 3 bases to trimming and J lost 10 bases; unmatched junction nucleotides: 6. CDR1 and CDR2 (germline): KGHSH, LQKENI. CDR3 loop: CASSPDRDQPQHF. As DNA, the CDR3 is TGTGCCAGCTCACCCGACAGGGACCAACCCCAGCATTTT. Supplemented by reference TRBV18 and TRBJ1-5, the full variable domain reads NAGVMQNPRHLVRRRGQEARLRCSPMKGHSHVYWYRQLPEEGLKFMVYLQKENIIDESGMPKERFSAEFPKEGPSILRIQQVVRGDSAAYFCASSPDRDQPQHFGDGTRLSIL.

The rearrangement links TRBV14 to TRBJ2-2, with 9 bases that match TRBD2. CDR3 size: 18 residues. Trimming took 2 bases from V and 0 from J; bases not matched to a gene: 7. Looked up from germline, CDR1 is SGHDN and CDR2 is FVKESK. DNA for the CDR3: TGTGCCAGCAGCCAATTGTGGATAGCGGGAGCGAACACCGGGGAGCTGTTTTTT. As protein: CASSQLWIAGANTGELFF.

This chain joins TRBV19 and TRBJ2-7, with TRBD2 as a possible D gene (5 bases). V was cut by 8 bases and J by 0 bases, with 11 bases left in between. This CDR3 is built from 13 residues. Per the germline V gene, CDR1 is LNHDA and CDR2 is SQIVND (reference sequence). Here the CDR3 reads CASPGEPSYEQYF. As DNA, the CDR3 is TGTGCCAGTCCCGGGGAGCCCTCCTACGAGCAGTACTTC.

V usage is TRBV18 and J usage is TRBJ2-7; the match to TRBD1 covers 10 bases. The germline CDR1 and CDR2 sequences are KGHSH and LQKENI. This CDR3 region has 16 residues. Trimming cost V 2 bases and J 6 bases; bases outside gene matches: 10. The CDR3 reads CASSPRDRGGFGEQYF. The CDR3 region has the DNA TGTGCCAGCTCACCAAGGGACAGGGGCGGTTTTGGCGAGCAGTACTTC.

The V gene is TRBV15, the J gene TRBJ2-1; 12 nucleotides agree with TRBD1. The germline V gene has CDR1 LNHNV and CDR2 YYDKDF (reference sequence). V was clipped by 3 bases and J by 7 bases; unmatched bases: 13. This CDR3 spans 18 amino acids. The CDR3 DNA follows: TGTGCCACCAGCAGGGGACAGGGGGCTTCTAGCGGGCAGAATGAGCAGTTCTTC. This encodes CATSRGQGASSGQNEQFF.

V usage is TRBV28 and J usage is TRBJ2-1, with TRBD1 identical over 12 bases. The CDR3 sequence is 14 residues long. The germline CDR1 and CDR2 sequences are MDHEN and SYDVKM. The J segment lost 6 bases and the V segment lost 10 bases, leaving 7 bases of the junction unmatched. CDR3 nucleotide sequence: TGTGCCACCCAGGGACAGGGGGCCCCCAATGAGCAGTTCTTC. Translated, it gives CATQGQGAPNEQFF.

Comments on this clone: Additional DNA sequences in this sample encode the identical CDR3. This chain joins TRBV27 and TRBJ2-1; 8 positions agree with TRBD2. V shed 3 bases and J 0 bases; nucleotides not matched to a gene: 1. Germline assignment: CDR1 MNHEY and CDR2 SMNVEV (reference sequence). The CDR3 contains 15 residues. The DNA for the CDR3 is TGTGCCAGCAGTTTGAGCGGGAGCTCCTACAATGAGCAGTTCTTC. Amino acid sequence: CASSLSGSSYNEQFF.

This rearrangement joins TRBV19 to TRBJ2-2; TRBD2 matches at 7 bases. The CDR3 is made up of 16 amino acids. Trimming at V came to 5 bases and at J to 3 bases, leaving 9 bases not matched to a gene. Germline CDR1 reads LNHDA; CDR2 reads SQIVND (reference sequence). DNA for the CDR3: TGTGCCAGTAGTCCTGCAGGACTAGTCGACACCGGGGAGCTGTTTTTT. Protein product: CASSPAGLVDTGELFF.

The V and J genes are TRBV11-2 and TRBJ2-1; D is perhaps TRBD1 (6 bases). The CDR3 spans 17 residues. The V end was cut by 4 bases, the J end by 7 bases, with 23 bases between. The germline V gene has CDR1 SGHAT and CDR2 FQNNGV. Here the CDR3 DNA reads TGTGCCAGCAGCTGGGGGAAGCTCCGGGACACTCTAAATGAGCAGTTCTTC. Translation gives CASSWGKLRDTLNEQFF.

The rearrangement joins TRBV18 to TRBJ1-3, with a weak D call TRBD1 (5 bases). CDR1 and CDR2 (germline): KGHSH, LQKENI. Trimming removed 6 bases from V and 7 bases from J, with 13 bases in between. CDR3 size: 13 residues. CDR3 bases: TGTGCCAGCTCCCGGGACTCCATGAACACCATATATTTT. This sequence encodes CASSRDSMNTIYF.

This chain links TRBV7-3 with TRBJ1-5; 7 bases are shared with TRBD1. The junction had 14 bases not matched to a gene; V was cut back by 5 bases and J by 13 bases. From germline, CDR1 is SGHTA and CDR2 FQGTGA. The CDR3 contains 14 residues. The CDR3 nucleotides are TGTGCCAGCAGCGCGGACAGGTGGGTAAGGTCGCAGCATTTT. Amino acids: CASSADRWVRSQHF.

This clone was detected only a few times. The V gene is TRBV27, the J gene TRBJ2-1; D remains unclear. The CDR3 is made up of 12 amino acids. V lost 2 bases to trimming and J lost 9 bases, with 8 bases between them. Per the germline V gene, CDR1 is MNHEY and CDR2 is SMNVEV (reference sequence). The CDR3 loop is CASSLRASEQFF. The CDR3 DNA reads TGTGCCAGCAGTTTAAGAGCATCTGAGCAGTTCTTC.

This clone was seen just once. The chain recombines TRBV11-3 with TRBJ1-1; 8 bases are a match to TRBD1. Losses at the gene ends were 5 bases for V and 2 bases for J; bases not matched to a gene: 4. CDR1 is SGHNT, CDR2 YENEEA, per germline. There are 14 residues in the CDR3. This CDR3 reads CASSQGQANTEAFF. The CDR3 nucleotides are TGTGCCAGCAGCCAGGGACAGGCCAACACTGAAGCTTTCTTT.

The chain combines TRBV4-2 with TRBJ2-3, with 11 bases matching TRBD2. The V and J ends lost 4 bases and 0 bases, in that order; junction bases with no gene match: 6. Germline V gene sequence: CDR1 LGHNA, CDR2 YNFKEQ. The CDR3 length is 17 residues. CDR3 sequence reads: CASSPTLAGGSTDTQYF. For the CDR3, the DNA is TGTGCCAGCAGCCCGACCCTAGCGGGAGGTAGCACAGATACGCAGTATTTT.

The V gene is TRBV27, the J gene TRBJ2-7; 9 bases map to TRBD2. This CDR3 comprises 13 residues. V gave up 6 bases and J gave up 4 bases; unmatched junction bases: 4. CDR1 is MNHEY, CDR2 SMNVEV, per germline (reference sequence). The CDR3 DNA reads TGTGCCAGCAGCCGGACTAGCGTGTACGAGCAGTACTTC. This translates into CASSRTSVYEQYF.

This clone has a handful of counts. The V and J genes are TRBV5-4 and TRBJ2-7; TRBD1 matches 9 bases. The V gene end was trimmed by 0 bases and the J gene end by 3 bases; junction bases not matched to a gene: 1. There are 14 residues in the CDR3. Germline CDR1 reads SGHNT; CDR2 reads YYREEE (reference sequence). The CDR3 DNA follows: TGTGCCAGCAGCTTGGGGGACAGGGACTACGAGCAGTACTTC. This codes for CASSLGDRDYEQYF.

The genes are TRBV2 and TRBJ2-5, with TRBD1 matching over 10 bases. This CDR3 comprises 15 residues. The V and J ends lost 9 bases and 4 bases, in that order; junction bases with no gene match: 11. CDR1 and CDR2 (germline): SNHLY, FYNNEI. CDR3 in amino acids: CASWAGTGDRETQYF. Here the CDR3 DNA reads TGTGCCAGTTGGGCGGGGACAGGGGATAGAGAGACCCAGTACTTC. The full variable domain, with the rest looked up from reference TRBV2 and TRBJ2-5, is EPEVTQTPSHQVTQMGQEVILRCVPISNHLYFYWYRQILGQKVEFLVSFYNNEISEKSEIFDDQFSVERPDGSNFTLKIRSTKLEDSAMYFCASWAGTGDRETQYFGPGTRLLVL.

The rearrangement joins TRBV11-2 to TRBJ2-7; 9 nucleotides line up with TRBD1. CDR1 and CDR2 (germline): SGHAT, FQNNGV. The CDR3 has 15 amino acids. Losses at the gene ends were 5 bases for V and 3 bases for J; bases not matched to a gene: 8. CDR3 sequence (DNA): TGTGCCAGCAGCCGATCCGACAGGGGGATCTACGAGCAGTACTTC. Translation: CASSRSDRGIYEQYF.

This clone appeared once. The chain joins TRBV20-1 to TRBJ2-3, with D hard to call. Germline CDR1 DFQATT, CDR2 SNEGSKA (reference sequence). V was shortened by 0 bases and J by 10 bases, with 8 bases between the two germline ends. The CDR3 covers 11 residues. CDR3 sequence (DNA): TGCAGTGCTAGAGATCAATACTCGCAGTATTTT. Its translation: CSARDQYSQYF.

The chain couples TRBV19 to TRBJ2-7; the match to TRBD2 covers 11 bases. With V trimmed by 2 bases and J by 2 bases, 8 bases remained unmatched. The CDR3 consists of 17 residues. Germline CDR1 LNHDA, CDR2 SQIVND (reference sequence). This CDR3 is CASSIRFASGRTYEQYF. In nucleotides, the CDR3 is TGTGCCAGTAGTATAAGGTTCGCTAGCGGGAGGACCTACGAGCAGTACTTC.

A single count supports this clone. The CDR3: CASSPATGVRGEQFF. CDR3 nucleotide sequence: TGTGCCAGCTCACCGGCGACAGGGGTGAGGGGTGAGCAGTTCTTC. This chain links TRBV18 with TRBJ2-1; 8 bases fit TRBD1. Germline V gene data show CDR1 as KGHSH and CDR2 as LQKENI. The J segment lost 9 bases and the V segment lost 3 bases, leaving 10 bases of the junction unmatched. The CDR3 runs to 15 residues. Filled out from reference TRBV18 and TRBJ2-1, the complete variable domain reads NAGVMQNPRHLVRRRGQEARLRCSPMKGHSHVYWYRQLPEEGLKFMVYLQKENIIDESGMPKERFSAEFPKEGPSILRIQQVVRGDSAAYFCASSPATGVRGEQFFGPGTRLTVL.

The rearrangement joins TRBV11-2 to TRBJ2-1, with 8 bases identical to TRBD2. Germline CDR1 reads SGHAT; CDR2 reads FQNNGV. This CDR3 is 17 amino acids long. The V segment lost 2 bases and the J segment 0 bases; nucleotides outside the gene matches: 6. The CDR3 is CASSLMLAGPSYNEQFF. CDR3 DNA sequence: TGTGCCAGCAGCTTAATGCTAGCGGGCCCCTCCTACAATGAGCAGTTCTTC.

The chain combines TRBV5-1 with TRBJ2-3; 7 positions match TRBD1. Trimming cost V 4 bases and J 2 bases; bases outside gene matches: 4. Germline V CDR1 and CDR2: SGHRS, YFSETQ. CDR3 length: 14 amino acids. The DNA of the CDR3 is TGCGCCAGCAGCCACAGGGGCGACACAGATACGCAGTATTTT. Translating it yields CASSHRGDTDTQYF.